What follows is one T cell receptor (beta chain) and its context. This specimen comes from a study of blood T cell repertoires in COVID-19. For the study at large: Sites in the United States, Italy and Spain provided acute and convalescent COVID-19 samples. In each case, the material was cDNA or gDNA derived from T cells, B-cell-depleted T cells, or PBMCs.

Assay: immunoSEQ multiplex PCR; the TCRdb copy retains only in-frame clones and omits some. The data show tens of thousands of clones, over 60% seen once. The clonotype comes from a woman aged 50 to 60 with active or convalescent COVID-19. The sample was peripheral blood.

CDR3 sequence reads: CASSSSDSRGYTF. CDR3 bases: TGTGCCAGCTCATCGTCCGACAGTCGTGGCTACACCTTC. The chain combines TRBV18 with TRBJ1-2; D perhaps matches TRBD1 (5 bases). The CDR3 extends over 13 amino acids. V lost 5 bases, J lost 7 bases, and 14 bases lay in between. The V gene's germline CDR1 is KGHSH and CDR2 LQKENI.